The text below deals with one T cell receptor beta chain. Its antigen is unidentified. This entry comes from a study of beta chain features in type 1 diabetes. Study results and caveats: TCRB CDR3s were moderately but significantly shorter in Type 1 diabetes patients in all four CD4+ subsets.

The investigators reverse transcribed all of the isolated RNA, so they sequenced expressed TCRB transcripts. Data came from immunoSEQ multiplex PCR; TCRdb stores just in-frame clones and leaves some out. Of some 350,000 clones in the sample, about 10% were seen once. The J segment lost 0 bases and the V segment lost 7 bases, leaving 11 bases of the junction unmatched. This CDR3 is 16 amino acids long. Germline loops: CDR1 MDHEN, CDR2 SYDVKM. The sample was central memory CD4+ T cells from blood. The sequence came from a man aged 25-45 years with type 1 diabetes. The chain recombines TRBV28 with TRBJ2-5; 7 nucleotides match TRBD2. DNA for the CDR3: TGTGCCAGCACCTCTGCAGGGACTATGTACCAAGAGACCCAGTACTTC. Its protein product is CASTSAGTMYQETQYF.